Sequencing of this T cell receptor beta chain was carried out in a study of T cell changes during pregnancy in multiple sclerosis. The trim removed 4 bases at V and 5 bases at J, leaving 9 bases unmatched. CDR3 length: 16 residues. Germline V gives CDR1 SGHRS, CDR2 YFSETQ. Profiling relied on immunoSEQ multiplex PCR, and the TCRdb table lists in-frame clones only, not all of them. The repertoire includes approximately 70,000 clones, approximately 91% of them detected once, and approximately 2.4% sits in the top ten. This chain uses TRBV5-1 with TRBJ2-3, with 11 positions matching TRBD2. This receptor was taken from a female donor with multiple sclerosis, enrolled in a pregnancy study. The sample consisted of peripheral blood, taken in the first trimester of pregnancy. Written as DNA, the CDR3 is TGCGCCAGCAGCGCGACTAGCGGGGTTGGTCGAGATACGCAGTATTTT. Residues: CASSATSGVGRDTQYF.